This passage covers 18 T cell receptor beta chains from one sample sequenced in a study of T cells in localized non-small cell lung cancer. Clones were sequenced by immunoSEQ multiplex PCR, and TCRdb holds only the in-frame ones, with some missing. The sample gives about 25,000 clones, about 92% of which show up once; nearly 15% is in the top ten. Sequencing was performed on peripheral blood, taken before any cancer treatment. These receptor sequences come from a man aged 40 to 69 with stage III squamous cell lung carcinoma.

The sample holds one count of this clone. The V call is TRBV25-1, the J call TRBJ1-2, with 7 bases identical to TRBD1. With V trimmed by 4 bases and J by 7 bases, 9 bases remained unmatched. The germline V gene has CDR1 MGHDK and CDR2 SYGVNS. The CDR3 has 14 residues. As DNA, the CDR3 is TGTGCCAGCAGTGGGGTAGGGACAGTAGGTGGCTACACCTTC. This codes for CASSGVGTVGGYTF.

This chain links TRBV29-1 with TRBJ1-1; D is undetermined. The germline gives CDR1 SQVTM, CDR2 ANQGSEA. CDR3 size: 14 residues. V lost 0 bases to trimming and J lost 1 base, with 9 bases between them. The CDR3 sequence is CSVEDLGGNTEAFF. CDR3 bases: TGCAGCGTTGAAGATCTAGGAGGGAACACTGAAGCTTTCTTT.

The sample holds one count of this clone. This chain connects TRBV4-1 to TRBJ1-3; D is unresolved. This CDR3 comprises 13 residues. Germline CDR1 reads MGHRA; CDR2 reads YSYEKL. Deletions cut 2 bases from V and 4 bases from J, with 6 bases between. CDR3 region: CASSQLWGNTIYF. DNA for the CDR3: TGCGCCAGCAGCCAATTGTGGGGAAACACCATATATTTT.

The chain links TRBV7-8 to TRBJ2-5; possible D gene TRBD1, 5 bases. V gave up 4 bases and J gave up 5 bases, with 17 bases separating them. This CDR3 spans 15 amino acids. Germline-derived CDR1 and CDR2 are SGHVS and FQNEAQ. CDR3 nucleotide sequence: TGTGCCAGCAGCTCATACAGGCAATTGGGGGAGACCCAGTACTTC. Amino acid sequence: CASSSYRQLGETQYF. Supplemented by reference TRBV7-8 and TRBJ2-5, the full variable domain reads GAGVSQSPRYKVAKRGQDVALRCDPISGHVSLFWYQQALGQGPEFLTYFQNEAQLDKSGLPSDRFFAERPEGSVSTLKIQRTQQEDSAVYLCASSSYRQLGETQYFGPGTRLLVL.

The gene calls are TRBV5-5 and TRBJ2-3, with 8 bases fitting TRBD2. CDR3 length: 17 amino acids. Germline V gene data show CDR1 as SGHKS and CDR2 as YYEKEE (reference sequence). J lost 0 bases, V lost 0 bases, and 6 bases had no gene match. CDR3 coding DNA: TGTGCCAGCAGCTTGGAGATAGCGGGGCATAGCACAGATACGCAGTATTTT. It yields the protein CASSLEIAGHSTDTQYF.

The DNA for the CDR3 is TGTGCCAGCAGCCTGACAGGGAGTGGAAACACCATATATTTT. This translates into CASSLTGSGNTIYF. The V gene is TRBV5-4, the J gene TRBJ1-3; TRBD1 matches at 7 bases. This CDR3 has 14 residues. The junction had 4 bases not matched to a gene; V was cut back by 4 bases and J by 3 bases. The germline gives CDR1 SGHNT, CDR2 YYREEE (reference sequence).

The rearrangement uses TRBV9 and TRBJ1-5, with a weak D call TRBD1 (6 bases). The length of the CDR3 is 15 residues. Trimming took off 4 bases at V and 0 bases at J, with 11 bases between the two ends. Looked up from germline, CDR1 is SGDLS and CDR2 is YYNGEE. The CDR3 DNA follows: TGTGCCAGCAGCCCCGGGGGCCATAGCAATCAGCCCCAGCATTTT. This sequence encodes CASSPGGHSNQPQHF. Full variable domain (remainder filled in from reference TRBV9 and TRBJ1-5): DSGVTQTPKHLITATGQRVTLRCSPRSGDLSVYWYQQSLDQGLQFLIQYYNGEERAKGNILERFSAQQFPDLHSELNLSSLELGDSALYFCASSPGGHSNQPQHFGDGTRLSIL.

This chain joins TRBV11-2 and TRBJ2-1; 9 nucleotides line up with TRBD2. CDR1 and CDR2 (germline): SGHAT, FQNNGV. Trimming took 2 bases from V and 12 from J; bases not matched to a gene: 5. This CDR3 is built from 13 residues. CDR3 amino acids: CASSLLAGTGQFF. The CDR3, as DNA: TGTGCCAGCAGCTTACTAGCGGGAACCGGGCAGTTCTTC. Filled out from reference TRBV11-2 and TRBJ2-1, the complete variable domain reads EAGVAQSPRYKIIEKRQSVAFWCNPISGHATLYWYQQILGQGPKLLIQFQNNGVVDDSQLPKDRFSAERLKGVDSTLKIQPAKLEDSAVYLCASSLLAGTGQFFGPGTRLTVL.

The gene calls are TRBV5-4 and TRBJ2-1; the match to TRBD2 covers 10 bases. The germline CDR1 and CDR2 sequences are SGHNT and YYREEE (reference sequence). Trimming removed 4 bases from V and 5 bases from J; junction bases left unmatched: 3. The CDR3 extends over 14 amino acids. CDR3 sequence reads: CASSRTSGHNEQFF. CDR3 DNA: TGTGCCAGCAGCCGGACTAGCGGCCACAATGAGCAGTTCTTC.

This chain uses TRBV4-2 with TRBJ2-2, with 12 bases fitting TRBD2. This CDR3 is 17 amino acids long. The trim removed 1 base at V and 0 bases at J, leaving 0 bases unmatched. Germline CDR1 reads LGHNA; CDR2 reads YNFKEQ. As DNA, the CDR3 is TGTGCCAGCAGCCAAGGACTAGCGGGAGCGAACACCGGGGAGCTGTTTTTT. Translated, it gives CASSQGLAGANTGELFF.

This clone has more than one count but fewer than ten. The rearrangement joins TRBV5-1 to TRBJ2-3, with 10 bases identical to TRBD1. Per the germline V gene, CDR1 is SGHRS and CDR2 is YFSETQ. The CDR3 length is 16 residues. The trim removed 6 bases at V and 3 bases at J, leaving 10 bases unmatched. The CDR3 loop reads CASTPGQGMVTDTQYF. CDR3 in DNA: TGCGCCAGCACTCCGGGACAGGGGATGGTTACAGATACGCAGTATTTT. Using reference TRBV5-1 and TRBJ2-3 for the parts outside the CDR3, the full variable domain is KAGVTQTPRYLIKTRGQQVTLSCSPISGHRSVSWYQQTPGQGLQFLFEYFSETQRNKGNFPGRFSGRQFSNSRSEMNVSTLELGDSALYLCASTPGQGMVTDTQYFGPGTRLTVL.

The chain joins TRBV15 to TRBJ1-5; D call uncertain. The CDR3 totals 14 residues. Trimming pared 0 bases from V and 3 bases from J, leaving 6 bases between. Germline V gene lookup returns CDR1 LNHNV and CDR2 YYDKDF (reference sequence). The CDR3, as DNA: TGTGCCACCAGCAGAGATTTTAACAATCAGCCCCAGCATTTT. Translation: CATSRDFNNQPQHF.

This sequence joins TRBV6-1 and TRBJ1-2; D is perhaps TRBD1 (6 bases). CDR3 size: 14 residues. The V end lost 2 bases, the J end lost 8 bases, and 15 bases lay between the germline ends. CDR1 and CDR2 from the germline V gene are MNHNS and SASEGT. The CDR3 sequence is CASSESGAIYGYTF. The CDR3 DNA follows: TGTGCCAGCAGTGAATCGGGGGCAATCTACGGCTACACCTTC.

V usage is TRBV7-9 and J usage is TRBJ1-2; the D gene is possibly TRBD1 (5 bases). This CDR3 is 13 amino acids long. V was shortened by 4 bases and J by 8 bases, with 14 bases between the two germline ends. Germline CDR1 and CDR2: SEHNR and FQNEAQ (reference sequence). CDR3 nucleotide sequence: TGTGCCAGCAGCTCAACCAAGGGACTCGGCTACACCTTC. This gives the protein CASSSTKGLGYTF.

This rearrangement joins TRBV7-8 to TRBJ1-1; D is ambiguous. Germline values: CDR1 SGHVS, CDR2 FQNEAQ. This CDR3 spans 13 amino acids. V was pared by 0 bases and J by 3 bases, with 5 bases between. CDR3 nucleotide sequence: TGTGCCAGCAGCTTAGCAGGATACACTGAAGCTTTCTTT. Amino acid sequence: CASSLAGYTEAFF.

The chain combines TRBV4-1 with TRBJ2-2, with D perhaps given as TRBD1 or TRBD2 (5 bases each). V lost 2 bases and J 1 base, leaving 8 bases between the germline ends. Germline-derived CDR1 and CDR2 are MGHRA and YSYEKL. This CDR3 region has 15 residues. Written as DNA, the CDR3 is TGCGCCAGCAGCCAATCGGGACGGAACACCGGGGAGCTGTTTTTT. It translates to CASSQSGRNTGELFF.

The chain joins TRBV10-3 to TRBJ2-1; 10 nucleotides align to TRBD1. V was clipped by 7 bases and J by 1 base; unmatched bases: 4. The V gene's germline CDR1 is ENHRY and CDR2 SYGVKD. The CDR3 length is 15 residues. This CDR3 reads CAIKPGQGSYNEQFF. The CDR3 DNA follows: TGTGCCATCAAACCGGGACAGGGGTCCTACAATGAGCAGTTCTTC.

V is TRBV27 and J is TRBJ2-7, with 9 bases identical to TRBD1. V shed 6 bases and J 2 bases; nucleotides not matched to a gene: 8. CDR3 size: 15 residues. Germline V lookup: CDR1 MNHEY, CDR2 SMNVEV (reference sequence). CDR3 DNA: TGTGCCAGCAGCCCCTCCGGGACAGGGACCTACGAGCAGTACTTC. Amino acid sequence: CASSPSGTGTYEQYF.